A single sample gave rise to the 20 T cell receptor beta chains below, sequenced in a study of blood T cell repertoires in COVID-19. Method: immunoSEQ multiplex PCR; TCRdb's copy keeps in-frame clones and lacks some. The profile shows 300,000 to 450,000 clones, about 90% of them singletons. The sequenced material came from PBMCs or T cells enriched from blood (not recorded which). These receptors originate from a man between 25 and 39 years old who had recovered from COVID-19.

The chain couples TRBV6-1 to TRBJ2-5; TRBD1 matches 10 bases. Per the germline V gene, CDR1 is MNHNS and CDR2 is SASEGT. The CDR3 is 17 amino acids. The junction had 9 bases not matched to a gene; V was cut back by 1 base and J by 4 bases. DNA for the CDR3: TGTGCCAGCAGTGAAGACGGGACAGGGGCGGTTGGAGAGACCCAGTACTTC. It yields the protein CASSEDGTGAVGETQYF.

The rearrangement joins TRBV2 to TRBJ2-1; possibly TRBD1 for D (6 bases). The CDR3 spans 12 residues. Trimming took 8 bases from V and 13 from J, leaving 18 bases between them. CDR1 and CDR2 from the germline V gene are SNHLY and FYNNEI. The DNA of the CDR3 is TGTGCCAGCGTGCGAGGGGGAAGTCGACAGTTCTTC. Amino acid sequence: CASVRGGSRQFF.

V usage is TRBV29-1 and J usage is TRBJ1-2; 9 bases agree with TRBD1. Germline trimming cut 0 bases from V and 8 bases from J; bases unmatched to any gene: 7. This CDR3 has 14 residues. Germline V gene lookup returns CDR1 SQVTM and CDR2 ANQGSEA. The CDR3 DNA is TGCAGCGTTGAAGAAGCGGGACAGGGCCGAGGCTACACCTTC. This encodes CSVEEAGQGRGYTF.

To note about this clone: Its ends do not fully match the called genes, so a read error is possible. The V call is TRBV7-7, the J call TRBJ2-2, with 11 bases fitting TRBD1. Germline loops: CDR1 SSHAT, CDR2 FNYEAQ (reference sequence). This CDR3 is 15 amino acids long. In DNA form, the CDR3 reads TGTGCTAGCAGTACCGGACAGGGGGCGACCGGGGAGCTGTTTTTT. Translating gives CASSTGQGATGELFF.

The V gene is TRBV7-9, the J gene TRBJ2-3; 7 bases map to TRBD1. V lost 5 bases and J lost 0; bases outside the gene matches: 8. Germline CDR1 is SEHNR and CDR2 is FQNEAQ (reference sequence). The CDR3 consists of 16 residues. In DNA form, the CDR3 reads TGTGCCAGCAGCGCCCACAGGGGCGGGAGCACAGATACGCAGTATTTT. This sequence encodes CASSAHRGGSTDTQYF.

The V gene is TRBV10-3, the J gene TRBJ2-3, with 9 bases identical to TRBD1. V dropped 8 bases and J dropped 2; count of bases not matched to a gene: 5. The CDR3 covers 14 residues. The germline gives CDR1 ENHRY, CDR2 SYGVKD. The CDR3 loop reads CAIQGQGHTDTQYF. CDR3 DNA sequence: TGTGCCATCCAGGGACAGGGCCACACAGATACGCAGTATTTT.

The genes are TRBV9 and TRBJ1-1; D not resolved. The CDR3 covers 16 residues. Germline assignment: CDR1 SGDLS and CDR2 YYNGEE. V was trimmed by 0 bases and J by 2 bases, leaving 14 bases between them. The CDR3 DNA is TGTGCCAGCAGCGTAGGCGGGCAGACAAAAAACACTGAAGCTTTCTTT. It translates to CASSVGGQTKNTEAFF.

This chain joins TRBV29-1 and TRBJ1-5; weak D call: TRBD1 (5 bases). V lost 5 bases to trimming and J lost 1 base, with 9 bases between them. Looked up from germline, CDR1 is SQVTM and CDR2 is ANQGSEA. CDR3 size: 13 residues. The CDR3 spells CSVRRGSNQPQHF. The CDR3 DNA is TGCAGCGTTAGGAGGGGAAGCAATCAGCCCCAGCATTTT. The whole variable domain, filled in from reference TRBV29-1 and TRBJ1-5, reads SAVISQKPSRDICQRGTSLTIQCQVDSQVTMMFWYRQQPGQSLTLIATANQGSEATYESGFVIDKFPISRPNLTFSTLTVSNMSPEDSSIYLCSVRRGSNQPQHFGDGTRLSIL.

The chain combines TRBV11-2 with TRBJ2-1; D is unresolved. The CDR3 has 12 residues. Trimming shortened V by 4 bases and J by 7 bases, and 8 bases separated the two germline ends. Germline V gene data show CDR1 as SGHAT and CDR2 as FQNNGV. The CDR3 bases are TGTGCCAGCAGCTCGGCGAGGAATGAGCAGTTCTTC. Residues: CASSSARNEQFF.

The chain couples TRBV9 to TRBJ1-1, with D possibly TRBD1 on 6 matching bases. CDR1 and CDR2 (germline): SGDLS, YYNGEE. V gave up 4 bases and J gave up 0 bases, with 10 bases separating them. There are 14 residues in the CDR3. The CDR3 sequence: CASSPGQMNTEAFF. The CDR3 nucleotides read TGTGCCAGCAGCCCCGGACAGATGAACACTGAAGCTTTCTTT.

The chain links TRBV9 to TRBJ1-2; tentatively, D is TRBD1 (6 bases). The germline V and J ends were trimmed by 0 bases and 2 bases, with 11 bases remaining between them. This CDR3 has 15 residues. Germline CDR1 is SGDLS and CDR2 is YYNGEE. The CDR3 is CASSVGDTANYGYTF. The CDR3 nucleotides are TGTGCCAGCAGCGTAGGGGACACGGCAAACTATGGCTACACCTTC.

The chain couples TRBV19 to TRBJ1-4; D not certain. Germline-derived CDR1 and CDR2 are LNHDA and SQIVND (reference sequence). The CDR3 is made up of 12 amino acids. The germline V and J ends were trimmed by 10 bases and 5 bases, with 11 bases remaining between them. CDR3 nucleotides: TGTGCCACCGCTGGGAGGAATGAAAAACTGTTTTTT. Encoded protein: CATAGRNEKLFF.

This chain uses TRBV2 with TRBJ1-2; D possibly corresponds to TRBD1 (6 bases). CDR3 length: 13 residues. V dropped 6 bases and J dropped 7 bases, with 15 bases sitting between them. Germline V lookup: CDR1 SNHLY, CDR2 FYNNEI. Written as DNA, the CDR3 is TGTGCCAGCAGGGCGGAGGGGGGGAGTGGCTACACCTTC. It codes for CASRAEGGSGYTF.

A few counts support this clone. The gene calls are TRBV7-9 and TRBJ2-6; tentative D call: TRBD1 (6 bases). The germline V gene encodes CDR1 SEHNR and CDR2 FQNEAQ (reference sequence). The length of the CDR3 is 16 residues. V dropped 4 bases and J dropped 1 base, with 11 bases sitting between them. The CDR3 protein is CASSSQGWSGANVLTF. The CDR3 bases are TGTGCCAGCAGCTCCCAGGGGTGGTCTGGGGCCAACGTCCTGACTTTC.

The V call is TRBV12-3 or TRBV12-4, the J call TRBJ1-6; D gene unclear. Between the trimmed V and J ends, which lost 6 bases and 7 bases, there was a span of 10 bases. This CDR3 is 13 amino acids long. CDR3 protein: CASSVRENSPLHF. The CDR3 bases are TGTGCCAGCAGCGTGAGGGAAAATTCACCCCTCCACTTT.

J is TRBJ1-4 and V is TRBV30; D unclear. With 2 bases removed from V and 4 bases from J, the gap between germline ends came to 11 bases. Germline assignment: CDR1 GTSNPN and CDR2 SVGIG (reference sequence). The CDR3 contains 14 residues. CDR3 amino acids: CAWSKHRDNEKLFF. The DNA of the CDR3 is TGTGCCTGGAGTAAGCACAGAGATAATGAAAAACTGTTTTTT. The full variable domain, its missing parts supplied by reference TRBV30 and TRBJ1-4, is SQTIHQWPATLVQPVGSPLSLECTVEGTSNPNLYWYRQAAGRGLQLLFYSVGIGQISSEVPQNLSASRPQDRQFILSSKKLLLSDSGFYLCAWSKHRDNEKLFFGSGTQLSVL.

The rearrangement joins TRBV5-5 to TRBJ2-7; perhaps TRBD2 as D (5 bases). With 2 bases removed from V and 5 bases from J, the gap between germline ends came to 5 bases. The CDR3 loop spans 11 amino acids. Germline V lookup: CDR1 SGHKS, CDR2 YYEKEE (reference sequence). CDR3 coding DNA: TGTGCCAGCAGCTTACTAGACGAGCAGTACTTC. It yields the protein CASSLLDEQYF.

V is TRBV11-2 and J is TRBJ1-4, with TRBD1 as a possible D gene (6 bases). The germline V gene encodes CDR1 SGHAT and CDR2 FQNNGV. V lost 3 bases and J lost 7, with 12 bases in between. There are 14 residues in the CDR3. CDR3 sequence: CASSFAGAREKLFF. In DNA, the CDR3 is TGTGCCAGCAGCTTTGCAGGGGCTCGTGAAAAACTGTTTTTT.

This chain connects TRBV6-5 to TRBJ1-2; tentative D call: TRBD1 (5 bases). CDR3 size: 13 residues. V lost 2 bases and J 4 bases, leaving 8 bases between the germline ends. Germline V gene sequence: CDR1 MNHEY, CDR2 SVGAGI. The CDR3 DNA sequence: TGTGCCAGCAGTTACGGGACTCCCTATGGCTACACCTTC. Its translation: CASSYGTPYGYTF.

The rearrangement joins TRBV15 to TRBJ2-1, with TRBD2 as a possible D gene (6 bases). In germline, CDR1 is LNHNV, CDR2 YYDKDF (reference sequence). The V end was cut by 4 bases, the J end by 0 bases, with 28 bases between. CDR3 length: 21 amino acids. This CDR3 reads CATSTTLAGPRLVSSYNEQFF. CDR3 coding DNA: TGTGCCACCAGCACTACCCTGGCGGGGCCGAGGCTTGTGAGCTCCTACAATGAGCAGTTCTTC.